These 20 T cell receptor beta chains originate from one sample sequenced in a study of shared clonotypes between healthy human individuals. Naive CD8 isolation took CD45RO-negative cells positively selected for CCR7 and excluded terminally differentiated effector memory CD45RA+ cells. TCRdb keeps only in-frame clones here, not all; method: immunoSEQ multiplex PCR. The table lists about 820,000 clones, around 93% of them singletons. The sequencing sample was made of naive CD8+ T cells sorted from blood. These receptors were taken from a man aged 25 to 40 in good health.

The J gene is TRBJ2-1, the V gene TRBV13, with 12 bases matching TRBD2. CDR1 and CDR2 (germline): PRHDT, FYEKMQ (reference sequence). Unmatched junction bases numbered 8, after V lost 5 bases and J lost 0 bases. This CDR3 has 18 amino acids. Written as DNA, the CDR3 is TGTGCCAGCAGCCCTAGCGGGAGGGCCTGGAGCTCCTACAATGAGCAGTTCTTC. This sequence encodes CASSPSGRAWSSYNEQFF.

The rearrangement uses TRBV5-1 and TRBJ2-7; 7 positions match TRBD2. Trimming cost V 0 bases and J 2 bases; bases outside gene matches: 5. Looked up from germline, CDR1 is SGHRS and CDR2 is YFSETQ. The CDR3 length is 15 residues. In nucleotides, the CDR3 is TGCGCCAGCAGCTTGGGGGCTAGCGGAACCTACGAGCAGTACTTC. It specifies CASSLGASGTYEQYF.

For the CDR3, the DNA is TGTGCCAGCAGCTTCGGCAATTCCTACGAGCAGTACTTC. Amino acids: CASSFGNSYEQYF. V is TRBV7-3 and J is TRBJ2-7; D is uncertain. There are 13 residues in the CDR3. Trimming shortened V by 3 bases and J by 1 base, and 7 bases separated the two germline ends. The germline gives CDR1 SGHTA, CDR2 FQGTGA.

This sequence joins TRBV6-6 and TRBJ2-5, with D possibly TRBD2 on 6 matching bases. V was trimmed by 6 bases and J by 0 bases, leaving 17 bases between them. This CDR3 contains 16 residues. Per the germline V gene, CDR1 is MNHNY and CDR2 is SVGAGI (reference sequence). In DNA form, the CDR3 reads TGTGCCAGCAGCCCCCGGGGGACGTCCAACCAAGAGACCCAGTACTTC. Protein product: CASSPRGTSNQETQYF.

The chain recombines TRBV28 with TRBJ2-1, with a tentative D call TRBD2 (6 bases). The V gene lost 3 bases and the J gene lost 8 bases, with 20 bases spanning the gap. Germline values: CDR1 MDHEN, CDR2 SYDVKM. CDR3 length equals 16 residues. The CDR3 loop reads CASSFHLRDSADEQFF. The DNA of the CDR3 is TGTGCCAGCAGTTTTCATCTCCGGGACTCCGCGGATGAGCAGTTCTTC.

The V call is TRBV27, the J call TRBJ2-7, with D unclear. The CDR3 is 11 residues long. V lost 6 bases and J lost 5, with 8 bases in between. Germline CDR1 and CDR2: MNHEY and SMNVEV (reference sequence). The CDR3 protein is CASSSSHEQYF. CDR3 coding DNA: TGTGCCAGCAGCTCCTCTCACGAGCAGTACTTC.

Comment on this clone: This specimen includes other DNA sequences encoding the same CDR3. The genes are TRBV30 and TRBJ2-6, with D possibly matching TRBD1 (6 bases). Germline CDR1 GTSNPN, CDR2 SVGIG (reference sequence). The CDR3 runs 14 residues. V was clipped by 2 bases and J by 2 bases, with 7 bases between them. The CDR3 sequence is CAWSKGAGANVLTF. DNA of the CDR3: TGTGCCTGGAGTAAGGGGGCTGGGGCCAACGTCCTGACTTTC.

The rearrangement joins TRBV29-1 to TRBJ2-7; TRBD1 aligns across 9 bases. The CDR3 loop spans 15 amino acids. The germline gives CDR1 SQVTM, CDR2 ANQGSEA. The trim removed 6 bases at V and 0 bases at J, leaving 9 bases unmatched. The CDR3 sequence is CSVDDRGAGSYEQYF. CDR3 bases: TGCAGCGTAGACGACAGGGGGGCAGGCTCCTACGAGCAGTACTTC.

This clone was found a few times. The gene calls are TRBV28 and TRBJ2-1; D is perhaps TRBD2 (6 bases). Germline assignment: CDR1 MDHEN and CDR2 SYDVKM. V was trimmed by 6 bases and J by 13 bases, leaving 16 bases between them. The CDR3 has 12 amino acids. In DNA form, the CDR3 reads TGTGCCAGCAGCCACACCGGGACTCCCCAGTTCTTC. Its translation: CASSHTGTPQFF.

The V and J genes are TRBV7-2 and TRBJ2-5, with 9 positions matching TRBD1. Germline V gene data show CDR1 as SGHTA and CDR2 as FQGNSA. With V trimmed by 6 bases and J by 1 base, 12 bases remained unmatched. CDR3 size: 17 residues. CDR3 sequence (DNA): TGTGCCAGCAGAAGAGCAGGGACAGGGTACCTCCAAGAGACCCAGTACTTC. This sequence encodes CASRRAGTGYLQETQYF.

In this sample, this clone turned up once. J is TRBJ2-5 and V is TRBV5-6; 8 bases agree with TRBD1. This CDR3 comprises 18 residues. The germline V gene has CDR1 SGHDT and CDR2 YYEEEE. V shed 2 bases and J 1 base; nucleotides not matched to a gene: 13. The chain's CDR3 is CASSFGRTGSILQETQYF. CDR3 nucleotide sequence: TGTGCCAGCAGCTTTGGGAGGACAGGGTCCATCCTCCAAGAGACCCAGTACTTC.

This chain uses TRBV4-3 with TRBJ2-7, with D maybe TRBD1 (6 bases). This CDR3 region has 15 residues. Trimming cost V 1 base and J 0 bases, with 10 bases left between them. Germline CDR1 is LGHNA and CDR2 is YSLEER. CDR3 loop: CASSQGSGVSYEQYF. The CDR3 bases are TGCGCCAGCAGCCAAGGATCAGGGGTCTCCTACGAGCAGTACTTC.

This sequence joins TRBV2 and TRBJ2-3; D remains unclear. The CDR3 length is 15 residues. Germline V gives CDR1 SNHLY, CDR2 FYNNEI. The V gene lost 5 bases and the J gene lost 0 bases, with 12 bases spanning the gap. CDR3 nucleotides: TGTGCCAGCAGTCCCGGGCCCGCTAGCACAGATACGCAGTATTTT. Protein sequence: CASSPGPASTDTQYF.

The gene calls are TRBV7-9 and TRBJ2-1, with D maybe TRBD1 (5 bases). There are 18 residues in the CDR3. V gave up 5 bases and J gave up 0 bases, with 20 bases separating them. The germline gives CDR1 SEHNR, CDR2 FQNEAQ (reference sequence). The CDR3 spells CASSQYAGLAISYNEQFF. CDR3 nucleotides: TGTGCCAGCAGCCAGTACGCAGGGCTGGCAATCTCCTACAATGAGCAGTTCTTC. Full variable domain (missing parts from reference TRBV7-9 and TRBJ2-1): DTGVSQNPRHKITKRGQNVTFRCDPISEHNRLYWYRQTLGQGPEFLTYFQNEAQLEKSRLLSDRFSAERPKGSFSTLEIQRTEQGDSAMYLCASSQYAGLAISYNEQFFGPGTRLTVL.

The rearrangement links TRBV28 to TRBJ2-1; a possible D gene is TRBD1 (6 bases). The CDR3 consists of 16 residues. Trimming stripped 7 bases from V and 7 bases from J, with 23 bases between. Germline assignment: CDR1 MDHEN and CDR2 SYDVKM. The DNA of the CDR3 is TGTGCCAGCACCGATTTGGGACAAGGGACATGGAATGAGCAGTTCTTC. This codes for CASTDLGQGTWNEQFF.

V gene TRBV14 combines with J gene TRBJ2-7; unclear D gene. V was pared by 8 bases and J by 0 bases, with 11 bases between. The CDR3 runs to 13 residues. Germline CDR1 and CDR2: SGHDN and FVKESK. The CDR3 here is CASGDTLSYEQYF. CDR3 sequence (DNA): TGTGCCAGCGGCGATACTCTCTCCTACGAGCAGTACTTC.

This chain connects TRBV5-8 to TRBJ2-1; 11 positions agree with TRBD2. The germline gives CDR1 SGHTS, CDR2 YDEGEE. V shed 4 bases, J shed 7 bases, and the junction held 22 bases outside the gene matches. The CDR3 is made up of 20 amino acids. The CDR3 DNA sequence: TGTGCCAGCAGCGCCCCGGGGGGACAGAACCGACTAGCGGGATCTAATGAGCAGTTCTTC. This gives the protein CASSAPGGQNRLAGSNEQFF.

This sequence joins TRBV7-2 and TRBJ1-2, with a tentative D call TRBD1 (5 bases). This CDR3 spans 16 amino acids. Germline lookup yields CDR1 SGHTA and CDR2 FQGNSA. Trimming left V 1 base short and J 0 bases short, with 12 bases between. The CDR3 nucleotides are TGTGCCAGCAGCTTAGATTGGCAGGGCTCTAACTATGGCTACACCTTC. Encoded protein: CASSLDWQGSNYGYTF. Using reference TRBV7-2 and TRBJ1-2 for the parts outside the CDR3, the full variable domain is GAGVSQSPSNKVTEKGKDVELRCDPISGHTALYWYRQSLGQGLEFLIYFQGNSAPDKSGLPSDRFSAERTGGSVSTLTIQRTQQEDSAVYLCASSLDWQGSNYGYTFGSGTRLTVV.

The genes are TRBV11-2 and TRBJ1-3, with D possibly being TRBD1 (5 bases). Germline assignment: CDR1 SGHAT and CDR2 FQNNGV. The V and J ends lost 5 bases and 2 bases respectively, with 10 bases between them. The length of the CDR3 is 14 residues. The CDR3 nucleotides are TGTGCCAGCAGCCCCGAGGGGCCTGGAAACACCATATATTTT. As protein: CASSPEGPGNTIYF.

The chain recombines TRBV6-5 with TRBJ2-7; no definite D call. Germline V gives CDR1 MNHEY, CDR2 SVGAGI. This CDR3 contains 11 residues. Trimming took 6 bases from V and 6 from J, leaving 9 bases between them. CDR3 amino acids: CASRTGLEQYF. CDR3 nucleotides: TGTGCCAGCAGGACGGGCCTCGAGCAGTACTTC.